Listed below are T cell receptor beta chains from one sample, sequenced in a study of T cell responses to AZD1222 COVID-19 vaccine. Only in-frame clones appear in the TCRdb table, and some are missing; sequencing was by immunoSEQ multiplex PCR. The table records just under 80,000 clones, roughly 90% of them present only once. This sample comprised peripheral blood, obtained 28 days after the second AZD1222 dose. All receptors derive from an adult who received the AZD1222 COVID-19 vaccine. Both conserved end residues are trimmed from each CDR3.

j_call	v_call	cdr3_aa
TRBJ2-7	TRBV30	AGKRRESSYEQY
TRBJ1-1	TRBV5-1	ASSAKGMNTEAF
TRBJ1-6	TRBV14	ASSQGTPGVSPLH
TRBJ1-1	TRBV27	ASSRERNTEAF
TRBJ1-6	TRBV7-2	ASSIRGTSGNSPLH
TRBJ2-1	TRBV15	ATSIARAVEQF
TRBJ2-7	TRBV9	ASSVGSEPPYEQY
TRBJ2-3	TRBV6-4	ASSDSGLPTDTQY
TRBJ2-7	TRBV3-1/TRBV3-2	ASSPGAGPSYEQY
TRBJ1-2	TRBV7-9	ASSLGGGYT
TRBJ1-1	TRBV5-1	ASSLRGGSEAF
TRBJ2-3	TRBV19	ASSPQPSTDTQY
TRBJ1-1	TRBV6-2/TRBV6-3	ASSYSWTEAF
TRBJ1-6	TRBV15	ATSRAKTDNSPLH
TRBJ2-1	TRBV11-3	ASSLDATGFGNEQF
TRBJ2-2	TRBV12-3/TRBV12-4	ASSLITVGELF
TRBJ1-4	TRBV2	ASSESRTGEKLF
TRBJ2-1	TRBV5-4	ASSLPGPYNEQF
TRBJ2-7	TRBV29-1	SVEGGTSYEQY
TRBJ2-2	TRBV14	ASSQEVAGAPIPGELF
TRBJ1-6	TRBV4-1	ASSQGRHQSSYNSPLH
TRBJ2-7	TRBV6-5	ASSRGQASYEQY
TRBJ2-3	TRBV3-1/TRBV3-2	ASSRGLAGITDTQY
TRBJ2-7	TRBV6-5	ASSFSRYEQY
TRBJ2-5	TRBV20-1	SASLQGRYETQY
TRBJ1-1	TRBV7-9	ASSLVGLAWGAF
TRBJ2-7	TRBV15	ATSTYRGYEQY
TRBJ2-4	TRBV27	ASSFLQGQIQY
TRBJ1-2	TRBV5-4	ASSLGGDYGYT
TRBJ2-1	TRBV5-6	ASSLDHNYNEQF
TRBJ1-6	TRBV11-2	ASRDFIQNSPLH